Below are 14 T cell receptor beta chains sequenced from a single sample in a study of cytomegalovirus exposure and HLA in healthy donors. Amplification used 60 Vbeta primers and 13 Jbeta primers. Method: immunoSEQ multiplex PCR; TCRdb's copy keeps in-frame clones and lacks some. The data contain some 140,000 clones, around 77% of them singletons. Sequencing input: PBMCs. The receptors come from an older woman in good health and CMV-seronegative.

This clone turned up a few times. The chain uses TRBV28 and TRBJ1-5, with TRBD1 identical over 7 bases. Germline V gene sequence: CDR1 MDHEN, CDR2 SYDVKM. The CDR3 loop spans 15 amino acids. V shed 6 bases and J 2 bases; nucleotides not matched to a gene: 7. DNA of the CDR3: TGTGCCAGCAGCTCCGACAGGGATCGCAATCAGCCCCAGCATTTT. Translation gives CASSSDRDRNQPQHF.

This clone showed up just once. V usage is TRBV13 and J usage is TRBJ2-5, with TRBD2 matching over 13 bases. Per germline, CDR1 PRHDT and CDR2 FYEKMQ (reference sequence). J was trimmed by 5 bases and V by 4 bases; bases with no gene match: 16. The CDR3 consists of 19 residues. CDR3 DNA: TGTGCCAGCAGCTCATCGCCGGGACTAGCGGGACAACGAGGGGAGACCCAGTACTTC. It is translated as CASSSSPGLAGQRGETQYF.

The V call is TRBV2, the J call TRBJ1-5, with D possibly matching TRBD1 (6 bases). Germline CDR1 reads SNHLY; CDR2 reads FYNNEI. Between the trimmed V and J ends, which lost 4 bases and 4 bases, there was a span of 11 bases. CDR3 length: 14 amino acids. The CDR3 spells CASSVVDRNQPQHF. In DNA, the CDR3 is TGTGCCAGCAGTGTTGTGGACAGAAATCAGCCCCAGCATTTT.

This rearrangement joins TRBV5-4 to TRBJ2-1, with TRBD2 as a possible D gene (6 bases). CDR3 length equals 16 residues. Per the germline V gene, CDR1 is SGHNT and CDR2 is YYREEE (reference sequence). V lost 0 bases and J 10 bases, leaving 20 bases between the germline ends. In nucleotides, the CDR3 is TGTGCCAGCAGCTTGGGGCTAGCGCAATCCGGGGCGGAGCAGTTCTTC. Translating it yields CASSLGLAQSGAEQFF.

The genes are TRBV7-2 and TRBJ2-5; 11 bases are a match to TRBD2. The CDR3 extends over 15 amino acids. Germline lookup yields CDR1 SGHTA and CDR2 FQGNSA. The ends lost 5 bases at V and 4 bases at J; junction bases unmatched: 6. This CDR3 is CASSRIGLAGETQYF. In nucleotides, the CDR3 is TGTGCCAGCAGCCGGATCGGACTAGCGGGAGAGACCCAGTACTTC.

The table lists this clone with a few counts. The chain couples TRBV6-5 to TRBJ2-2, with no clear D. The germline V gene has CDR1 MNHEY and CDR2 SVGAGI. The CDR3 consists of 14 residues. V dropped 6 bases and J dropped 1 base, with 9 bases sitting between them. The CDR3: CASSPRWNTGELFF. Here the CDR3 DNA reads TGTGCCAGCAGCCCCCGGTGGAACACCGGGGAGCTGTTTTTT.

This chain connects TRBV7-9 to TRBJ2-7, with D possibly matching TRBD1 (6 bases). CDR3 length: 12 amino acids. Germline lookup yields CDR1 SEHNR and CDR2 FQNEAQ (reference sequence). The V gene lost 5 bases and the J gene lost 3 bases, with 8 bases spanning the gap. CDR3 region: CASSQDSYEQYF. The CDR3 DNA follows: TGTGCCAGCAGCCAGGACAGCTACGAGCAGTACTTC.

This chain connects TRBV27 to TRBJ2-7; 9 bases agree with TRBD1. J lost 6 bases, V lost 6 bases, and 3 bases had no gene match. The CDR3 has 12 residues. The germline CDR1 and CDR2 sequences are MNHEY and SMNVEV (reference sequence). The CDR3 nucleotides are TGTGCCAGCAGGAAGACAGGGGGCGAGCAGTACTTC. Protein sequence: CASRKTGGEQYF.

This chain uses TRBV27 with TRBJ2-6, with 10 bases identical to TRBD1. The germline CDR1 and CDR2 sequences are MNHEY and SMNVEV (reference sequence). The CDR3 runs 16 residues. The J segment lost 2 bases and the V segment lost 6 bases, leaving 4 bases of the junction unmatched. CDR3: CASRPGTGAGANVLTF. CDR3 in DNA: TGTGCCAGCAGACCCGGGACAGGGGCTGGGGCCAACGTCCTGACTTTC. The full variable domain, in which reference TRBV27 and TRBJ2-6 provide the parts outside the CDR3, is EAQVTQNPRYLITVTGKKLTVTCSQNMNHEYMSWYRQDPGLGLRQIYYSMNVEVTDKGDVPEGYKVSRKEKRNFPLILESPSPNQTSLYFCASRPGTGAGANVLTFGAGSRLTVL.

CDR3 region: CASSLASGLETQYF. In DNA form, the CDR3 reads TGTGCCAGCAGCTTAGCATCCGGGTTAGAGACCCAGTACTTC. The J gene is TRBJ2-5, the V gene TRBV7-7; D is uncertain. The CDR3 has 14 amino acids. V lost 0 bases and J 4 bases, leaving 9 bases between the germline ends. Germline CDR1 SSHAT, CDR2 FNYEAQ (reference sequence).

The chain employs TRBV4-2 and TRBJ1-6; D not certain. Germline CDR1 reads LGHNA; CDR2 reads YNFKEQ. The V gene lost 0 bases and the J gene lost 3 bases, with 6 bases spanning the gap. CDR3 length: 15 residues. The CDR3, as DNA: TGTGCCAGCAGCCAAGAGGCGGTCTATAATTCACCCCTCCACTTT. Protein sequence: CASSQEAVYNSPLHF.

The chain links TRBV2 to TRBJ2-1; 7 bases are shared with TRBD1. CDR3 length: 15 amino acids. Germline V gene sequence: CDR1 SNHLY, CDR2 FYNNEI. Trimming at V came to 4 bases and at J to 6 bases, leaving 9 bases not matched to a gene. The CDR3 DNA is TGTGCCAGCAGTGCACAGGGGATGCCTGGCAATGAGCAGTTCTTC. This sequence encodes CASSAQGMPGNEQFF.

In its sample, this clone was seen once. CDR3: CAWRETSGWYF. Written as DNA, the CDR3 is TGTGCCTGGAGGGAGACTAGCGGTTGGTATTTT. The chain is built from TRBV30 and TRBJ2-3; 9 bases are a match to TRBD2. Looked up from germline, CDR1 is GTSNPN and CDR2 is SVGIG (reference sequence). The CDR3 is made up of 11 amino acids. The trim removed 3 bases at V and 14 bases at J, leaving 6 bases unmatched.

V usage is TRBV9 and J usage is TRBJ2-7, with 9 bases aligning to TRBD2. The CDR3 sequence is 15 residues long. J was trimmed by 7 bases and V by 0 bases; bases with no gene match: 8. Germline V gene data show CDR1 as SGDLS and CDR2 as YYNGEE. The CDR3 here is CASSVGSGGSREQYF. CDR3 in DNA: TGTGCCAGCAGCGTAGGTAGCGGGGGATCGCGGGAGCAGTACTTC. The whole variable domain, remainder taken from reference TRBV9 and TRBJ2-7, is DSGVTQTPKHLITATGQRVTLRCSPRSGDLSVYWYQQSLDQGLQFLIQYYNGEERAKGNILERFSAQQFPDLHSELNLSSLELGDSALYFCASSVGSGGSREQYFGPGTRLTVT.